This T cell receptor (beta chain) was captured in a study of cytomegalovirus exposure and HLA in healthy donors. The PCR ran on 60 Vbeta and 13 Jbeta primers. This table comes from immunoSEQ multiplex PCR, and its TCRdb copy is limited to in-frame clones, with some not included. This table has around 88,000 clones, about 81% appearing once. This clone has more than one count but fewer than ten. Sequencing used PBMCs. This receptor was taken from a woman aged 35 to 49 in good health and CMV-seropositive.

CDR3 DNA: TGTGCCAGCAGTTTAGCGGCTAGCGGAAAATACGAGCAGTACTTC. Protein sequence: CASSLAASGKYEQYF. The genes are TRBV27 and TRBJ2-7, with 7 bases matching TRBD2. CDR3 length: 15 amino acids. The J segment lost 4 bases and the V segment lost 2 bases, leaving 8 bases of the junction unmatched. In germline, CDR1 is MNHEY, CDR2 SMNVEV (reference sequence).